Listed below are T cell receptor beta chains from one sample, sequenced in a study of cytomegalovirus exposure and HLA in healthy donors. Sequencing used immunoSEQ multiplex PCR; TCRdb keeps in-frame clones, though not all of them. The sample includes about 160,000 clones, around nine tenths of them seen just once. Sequences were obtained from PBMCs. These receptor sequences come from a woman between 18 and 30 years old in good health and CMV-seronegative. The CDR3 runs from the conserved cysteine through the conserved F or W. D genes are given only for firm matches. Clone size, where shown, is once, few, many, or a class for clones that have expanded.

>TRBV7-9|-|TRBJ2-1|TRBD2
CASSAIGGSNEQFF
TGTGCCAGCTCCGCGATCGGGGGGAGCAATGAGCAGTTCTTC
>TRBV5-1|-|TRBJ2-3|TRBD2
CASSGTSGSPDTQYF
TGCGCCAGCAGCGGGACTAGCGGGAGTCCAGATACGCAGTATTTT
>TRBV4-1|-|TRBJ2-7|-
CASSHAQGPPYEQYF
TGCGCCAGCAGCCACGCACAGGGACCCCCCTACGAGCAGTACTTC
>TRBV10-3|-|TRBJ1-4|-
CANQGSPNEKLFF
TGTGCCAACCAGGGGAGTCCAAATGAAAAACTGTTTTTT
>TRBV10-2|-|TRBJ2-3|-
CASRRGLGDTQYF
TGCGCCAGCAGAAGGGGGTTGGGAGATACGCAGTATTTT
>TRBV18|-|TRBJ1-3|-
CASSPRGSTSGNTIYF
TGTGCCAGCTCACCACGAGGGTCGACCTCTGGAAACACCATATATTTT
>TRBV19|-|TRBJ2-1|TRBD2
CASSISAGGPHEQFF
TGTGCCAGTAGTATTTCGGCGGGAGGGCCCCATGAGCAGTTCTTC
>TRBV2|-|TRBJ1-1|-
CASSAIRANTEAFF
TGTGCCAGCAGCGCCATCAGGGCGAACACTGAAGCTTTCTTT
>TRBV6-1|few|TRBJ1-1|-
CASSEIIGGSEAFF
TGTGCCAGCAGTGAAATAATAGGGGGATCTGAAGCTTTCTTT
>TRBV6-1|-|TRBJ2-7|TRBD1
CASSEETGGTGEQYF
TGTGCCAGCAGTGAAGAAACAGGGGGAACAGGCGAGCAGTACTTC
>TRBV10-3|-|TRBJ2-7|TRBD1
CAISEAYRGEYEQYF
TGTGCCATCAGTGAAGCGTACAGGGGTGAATACGAGCAGTACTTC
>TRBV19|-|TRBJ1-3|-
CASSVLISGNTIYF
TGTGCCAGTAGTGTTCTAATCTCTGGAAACACCATATATTTT
>TRBV18|-|TRBJ1-1|-
CASSPLGLLPRDTEAFF
TGTGCCAGCTCACCGTTAGGACTACTCCCTCGGGACACTGAAGCTTTCTTT
>TRBV6-1|once|TRBJ2-7|-
CASWDSSYEQYF
TGTGCCAGCTGGGACTCCTCCTACGAGCAGTACTTC
>TRBV28|-|TRBJ2-7|TRBD2
CASRLAAPTYEQYF
TGTGCCAGTAGACTAGCGGCGCCCACCTACGAGCAGTACTTC
>TRBV15|-|TRBJ2-3|-
CATSIYRADTQYF
TGTGCCACCAGCATCTACCGCGCAGATACGCAGTATTTT
>TRBV14|-|TRBJ2-3|TRBD2
CASSRTSGSMTDTQYF
TGTGCCAGCAGCCGAACTAGCGGGAGTATGACAGATACGCAGTATTTT
>TRBV11-2|-|TRBJ2-7|TRBD2
CASSLATLAGIYEQYF
TGTGCCAGCAGCTTAGCGACGCTAGCGGGTATATACGAGCAGTACTTC
>TRBV4-1|-|TRBJ2-1|-
CASSPTEGGYNEQFF
TGCGCCAGCAGCCCGACTGAGGGGGGGTACAATGAGCAGTTCTTC
>TRBV2|-|TRBJ2-7|-
CASDGGGRRTF
TGTGCCAGCGACGGCGGAGGACGCAGAACCTTC
>TRBV5-1|-|TRBJ2-2|-
CASSLQGFNTGELFF
TGCGCCAGCAGCTTACAGGGATTTAACACCGGGGAGCTGTTTTTT
>TRBV6-1|-|TRBJ1-2|TRBD1
CASSGTENYGYPF
TGTGCCAGCAGCGGGACAGAAAACTATGGCTACCCCTTC
>TRBV11-3|-|TRBJ2-7|-
CASSLNGYEQYF
TGTGCCAGCAGCTTAAACGGCTACGAGCAGTACTTC
>TRBV4-1|-|TRBJ2-1|TRBD2
CASSLKWLAGDGQFF
TGCGCCAGCAGCCTGAAGTGGCTAGCGGGGGACGGGCAGTTCTTC
>TRBV4-1|-|TRBJ1-1|-
CASSPGQQHPRTEAFF
TGCGCCAGCAGCCCCGGACAGCAGCACCCACGCACTGAAGCTTTCTTT
>TRBV11-2|-|TRBJ2-7|TRBD2
CASSLGGGPRTTYEQYF
TGTGCCAGCAGCTTGGGGGGGGGACCCCGGACGACCTACGAGCAGTACTTC
>TRBV28|-|TRBJ2-2|TRBD1
CASSFPTGQTGELFF
TGTGCCAGCAGTTTCCCGACAGGGCAAACCGGGGAGCTGTTTTTT
>TRBV11-3|-|TRBJ2-1|TRBD1
CASSPRGGQLEYNEQFF
TGTGCCAGCAGCCCAAGAGGGGGACAGCTAGAATACAATGAGCAGTTCTTC
>TRBV20-1|-|TRBJ1-2|-
CSAPAYGYTF
TGCAGTGCACCCGCGTATGGCTACACCTTC
>TRBV28|-|TRBJ2-4|-
CASSLPQGQFQYF
TGTGCCAGCAGTTTACCCCAGGGGCAATTTCAGTACTTC
>TRBV11-2|-|TRBJ1-2|-
CASSLWPERGGYTF
TGTGCCAGCAGCTTATGGCCGGAACGGGGTGGCTACACCTTC
>TRBV7-8|-|TRBJ1-2|-
CASSLGDTPYTF
TGTGCCAGCAGCCTGGGGGACACACCCTACACCTTC
>TRBV11-2|-|TRBJ1-6|TRBD1
CASRDPRGLDSPLHF
TGTGCCAGCAGGGACCCCAGGGGGCTCGATTCACCCCTCCACTTT
>TRBV18|-|TRBJ2-7|TRBD2
CASSPYGGGMYEQYF
TGTGCCAGCTCGCCCTATGGGGGGGGGATGTACGAGCAGTACTTC
>TRBV7-9|-|TRBJ1-2|TRBD1
CASSPGTVNYGYTF
TGTGCCAGCAGCCCAGGGACAGTCAACTATGGCTACACCTTC
>TRBV6-1|-|TRBJ2-5|TRBD1
CASSESGTGQETQYF
TGTGCCAGCAGTGAATCAGGGACAGGGCAAGAGACCCAGTACTTC
>TRBV4-1|-|TRBJ2-7|-
CASSQVGGREQYF
TGCGCCAGCAGCCAAGTCGGTGGGAGAGAGCAGTACTTC
>TRBV7-9|once|TRBJ2-5|TRBD2
CASSLGGSLETQYF
TGTGCCAGCAGCTTAGGCGGGAGTTTAGAGACCCAGTACTTC
>TRBV7-8|once|TRBJ2-7|-
CASSLILWGDEQYF
TGTGCCAGCAGCTTAATTCTTTGGGGGGACGAGCAGTACTTC
>TRBV6-1|-|TRBJ2-1|TRBD2
CASSALAGSHNEQFF
TGTGCCAGCAGTGCGCTAGCGGGGAGTCACAATGAGCAGTTCTTC
>TRBV19|-|TRBJ1-2|TRBD1
CASSMGTATDGYTF
TGTGCCAGTAGTATGGGGACAGCTACTGATGGCTACACCTTC
>TRBV6-4|-|TRBJ1-5|-
CASSGPGQHQPQHF
TGTGCCAGCAGTGGCCCGGGACAACATCAGCCCCAGCATTTT
>TRBV6-1|-|TRBJ2-1|TRBD2
CASSEEGGGSYNEQFF
TGTGCCAGCAGTGAAGAGGGCGGGGGCTCCTACAATGAGCAGTTCTTC
>TRBV11-1|few|TRBJ1-2|-
CASSLRGDGYTF
TGTGCCAGCAGCTTACGGGGGGATGGCTACACCTTC
>TRBV10-3|-|TRBJ2-7|TRBD1
CAIKLGQGWYEQYF
TGTGCCATCAAGTTAGGACAGGGGTGGTACGAGCAGTACTTC
>TRBV5-1|-|TRBJ1-6|-
CASSFRSVMVGASNSPLHF
TGCGCCAGCAGCTTCCGGTCGGTAATGGTGGGGGCCAGTAATTCACCCCTCCACTTT
>TRBV9|-|TRBJ1-6|TRBD1
CASRPTGQGGSPLHF
TGTGCCAGCAGGCCTACCGGACAGGGCGGATCACCCCTCCACTTT
>TRBV5-1|-|TRBJ2-5|-
CASSGGARQETQYF
TGCGCCAGCAGCGGGGGGGCTAGACAAGAGACCCAGTACTTC
>TRBV7-2|-|TRBJ1-3|-
CASSFVGGAGNTIYF
TGTGCCAGCAGCTTCGTAGGGGGTGCGGGAAACACCATATATTTT
>TRBV19|-|TRBJ1-1|-
CASSIPPQDKNTEAFF
TGTGCCAGTAGTATCCCCCCACAAGACAAGAACACTGAAGCTTTCTTT
>TRBV27|-|TRBJ2-3|TRBD2
CASSLETSGGGTDTQYF
TGTGCCAGCAGTTTAGAGACTAGCGGGGGGGGTACAGATACGCAGTATTTT
>TRBV5-4|-|TRBJ2-3|TRBD2
CASSLTSGGTDTQYF
TGTGCCAGCAGCCTTACTAGCGGGGGCACAGATACGCAGTATTTT
>TRBV2|once|TRBJ1-2|-
CASSEYRVSEGYPF
TGTGCCAGCAGTGAATATCGGGTTTCGGAGGGCTACCCCTTC
>TRBV5-1|once|TRBJ2-3|TRBD2
CASSLAGEPTDTQYF
TGCGCCAGCAGCTTAGCGGGGGAGCCCACAGATACGCAGTATTTT
>TRBV27|-|TRBJ1-3|-
CASSLRGSGNTIYF
TGTGCCAGCAGCCTCAGGGGTTCTGGAAACACCATATATTTT
>TRBV7-6|-|TRBJ2-3|TRBD2
CASSLVVGRSSGGGEDTQYF
TGTGCCAGCAGCTTAGTAGTGGGCAGGTCCAGCGGGGGAGGAGAAGATACGCAGTATTTT
>TRBV15|-|TRBJ1-2|TRBD1
CATSPPARQGNYGYTF
TGTGCCACCAGCCCACCCGCGCGACAGGGTAACTATGGCTACACCTTC
>TRBV2|once|TRBJ2-5|TRBD1
CASKPDRAQETQYF
TGTGCCAGCAAACCGGACAGGGCACAAGAGACCCAGTACTTC
>TRBV6-6|-|TRBJ1-4|-
CASSYLASGEKLFF
TGTGCCAGCAGTTACTTAGCATCTGGTGAAAAACTGTTTTTT